This TCR beta chain was recovered during a study of cytomegalovirus exposure and HLA in healthy donors. PCR amplification relied on 60 Vbeta primers (plus 13 Jbeta primers). Produced via immunoSEQ multiplex PCR; TCRdb's table is partial and in-frame only. The sample records around 130,000 clones, around 85% being singletons. V shed 3 bases and J 3 bases; nucleotides not matched to a gene: 6. The CDR3 covers 15 residues. Per the germline V gene, CDR1 is KGHSH and CDR2 is LQKENI. The receptor was derived from a man younger than 40 in good health and CMV-seronegative. This chain joins TRBV18 and TRBJ1-2; 8 positions agree with TRBD1. What was sequenced was PBMCs. CDR3 sequence (DNA): TGTGCCAGCTCACCCGGACAGGGTTTCGACTATGGCTACACCTTC. Amino acid sequence: CASSPGQGFDYGYTF.